A single sample is the source of the 5 T cell receptor beta chains below, sequenced in a study of a mutant IDH1 vaccine in newly diagnosed glioma. Time point in this sample: baseline, week 1 (first vaccination visit). Treatment noted: pre-vaccination baseline after standard-of-care therapy. Repertoires were generated with immunoSEQ multiplex PCR, while TCRdb's copy carries only in-frame clones and drops some. The repertoire holds 20,000 or so clones, with 70% to 85% as singletons. The sample consisted of PBMCs, taken from a glioma patient treated with radiotherapy, temozolomide or both. The source is a man in his forties with glioma.

The chain carries TRBV5-1 and TRBJ1-5, with D perhaps matching TRBD1 (5 bases). Germline assignment: CDR1 SGHRS and CDR2 YFSETQ. This CDR3 comprises 13 residues. V lost 3 bases, J lost 4 bases, and 8 bases lay in between. The CDR3 DNA reads TGCGCCAGCAGCTACGAGGGGAATCAGCCCCAGCATTTT. Encoded protein: CASSYEGNQPQHF.

This rearrangement joins TRBV4-1 to TRBJ1-4; the D is unclear. The CDR3 is 12 residues long. CDR1 is MGHRA and CDR2 is YSYEKL in the germline V gene. V was shortened by 2 bases and J by 6 bases, with 4 bases between the two germline ends. CDR3 sequence (DNA): TGCGCCAGCAGCCAATTCGATGAAAAACTGTTTTTT. Amino acids: CASSQFDEKLFF.

The rearrangement links TRBV14 to TRBJ2-7; the D is unclear. Germline V gene data show CDR1 as SGHDN and CDR2 as FVKESK. The V and J ends lost 1 base and 2 bases respectively, with 15 bases between them. The CDR3 length is 16 residues. CDR3 sequence (DNA): TGTGCCAGCAGCCAAGGAGGTAGGGTTGGCGCCTACGAGCAGTACGTC. Protein sequence: CASSQGGRVGAYEQYV.

This rearrangement joins TRBV4-3 to TRBJ1-1; tentatively, D is TRBD1 (5 bases). The CDR3 totals 15 residues. Germline V gives CDR1 LGHNA, CDR2 YSLEER. V was trimmed by 3 bases and J by 2 bases, leaving 13 bases between them. This CDR3 is CASSQVAGRNTEAFF. The DNA of the CDR3 is TGCGCCAGCAGCCAGGTCGCAGGGAGAAACACTGAAGCTTTCTTT.

The chain couples TRBV6-1 to TRBJ2-7, with D hard to call. There are 14 residues in the CDR3. The germline V and J ends were trimmed by 3 bases and 1 base, with 10 bases remaining between them. In germline, CDR1 is MNHNS, CDR2 SASEGT. CDR3 sequence reads: CASSEKGLSYEQYF. The CDR3 coding sequence is TGTGCCAGCAGTGAGAAAGGGCTATCCTACGAGCAGTACTTC.